This T cell receptor (beta chain) was identified in a study of shared clonotypes between healthy human individuals. CDR1 is MNHNS, CDR2 SASEGT, per germline. This CDR3 contains 14 residues. The germline V and J ends were trimmed by 8 bases and 2 bases, with 16 bases remaining between them. Repertoires were generated with immunoSEQ multiplex PCR, while TCRdb's copy carries only in-frame clones and drops some. The repertoire holds more than 400,000 clones, with around 73% as singletons. The chain couples TRBV6-1 to TRBJ2-7, with D perhaps matching TRBD2 (6 bases). Input material: PBMCs. The origin of this receptor is a woman between 35 and 50 years old in good health. Some clones in this sample may be carry-over from other donors' samples. CDR3 DNA sequence: TGTGCCAGCGAGACCGGGACTGGGACCTACGAGCAGTACTTC. Protein product: CASETGTGTYEQYF.